One sample yielded the 17 T cell receptor beta chains listed below, sequenced in a study of T cell repertoires in cytomegalovirus infection. MiXCR, applied by TCRdb to the reads, yields one record per CDR3 protein. Of 150,000 to 200,000 distinct CDR3 sequences listed, roughly a fifth were seen once; the top ten hold about 2.9%. Material for sequencing was PBMCs. The source is a human donor in good health (CMV status not recorded). Some clones in this sample may be carry-over from other donors' samples.

This clonotype was seen a few times. Germline is not matched at one junction end, which may reflect a read error. The rearrangement joins TRBV7-7 to TRBJ2-4; 11 bases agree with TRBD2. The CDR3 totals 13 residues. Germline loops: CDR1 SSHAT, CDR2 FNYEAQ (reference sequence). In nucleotides, the CDR3 is TGTGCTAGCAGCCTTCTAGCGGGAGGCATTCAGTACTTC. It specifies CASSLLAGGIQYF.

At least ten counts were recorded for this clonotype. The chain employs TRBV12-3 or TRBV12-4 and TRBJ1-2, with D uncertain. The V and J ends lost 2 bases and 2 bases respectively, with 21 bases between them. The CDR3 runs 18 residues. This CDR3 is CASSLSSWLFTPNYGYTF. The CDR3 nucleotides read TGTGCCAGCAGTTTATCTTCCTGGCTTTTTACACCCAACTATGGCTACACCTTC.

V gene TRBV5-4 combines with J gene TRBJ2-6; no definite D call. The germline V and J ends were trimmed by 5 bases and 0 bases, with 6 bases remaining between them. The CDR3 totals 14 residues. In germline, CDR1 is SGHNT, CDR2 YYREEE (reference sequence). The CDR3 sequence is CASRGGSGANVLTF. The CDR3 DNA is TGTGCCAGCAGAGGCGGCTCTGGGGCCAACGTCCTGACTTTC. The full variable domain, in which reference TRBV5-4 and TRBJ2-6 provide the parts outside the CDR3, is ETGVTQSPTHLIKTRGQQVTLRCSSQSGHNTVSWYQQALGQGPQFIFQYYREEENGRGNFPPRFSGLQFPNYSSELNVNALELDDSALYLCASRGGSGANVLTFGAGSRLTVL.

CDR3 coding DNA: TGTGCCAGCAGTGAGCTAGCGGGGGCCGACACCGGGGAGCTGTTTTTT. Translating it yields CASSELAGADTGELFF. This chain connects TRBV2 to TRBJ2-2, with 10 bases identical to TRBD2. Germline CDR1 is SNHLY and CDR2 is FYNNEI. The V gene end was trimmed by 3 bases and the J gene end by 3 bases; junction bases not matched to a gene: 4. There are 16 residues in the CDR3.

V usage is TRBV28 and J usage is TRBJ2-7; tentative D call: TRBD2 (5 bases). V dropped 8 bases and J dropped 0 bases, with 8 bases sitting between them. CDR1 and CDR2 from the germline V gene are MDHEN and SYDVKM. There are 12 residues in the CDR3. The CDR3 reads CASQDYSYEQYF. The CDR3 region has the DNA TGTGCCAGCCAAGACTACTCCTACGAGCAGTACTTC.

This clonotype was detected only a few times. The chain links TRBV19 to TRBJ2-7, with a possible D match to TRBD1 (6 bases). CDR1 and CDR2 from the germline V gene are LNHDA and SQIVND (reference sequence). Trimming pared 4 bases from V and 5 bases from J, leaving 9 bases between. This CDR3 has 12 residues. The CDR3 nucleotides read TGTGCCAGTAGTACAGGGGACCACGAGCAGTACTTC. It codes for CASSTGDHEQYF.

This clonotype showed up just once. The V gene is TRBV5-1, the J gene TRBJ2-1; D may be TRBD2 (5 bases). The CDR3 has 14 residues. The V end was cut by 0 bases, the J end by 9 bases, with 13 bases between. Germline CDR1 reads SGHRS; CDR2 reads YFSETQ. CDR3 sequence: CASSLASIEGEQFF. The CDR3 DNA is TGCGCCAGCAGCTTGGCTAGTATCGAGGGTGAGCAGTTCTTC. Filled out from reference TRBV5-1 and TRBJ2-1, the complete variable domain reads KAGVTQTPRYLIKTRGQQVTLSCSPISGHRSVSWYQQTPGQGLQFLFEYFSETQRNKGNFPGRFSGRQFSNSRSEMNVSTLELGDSALYLCASSLASIEGEQFFGPGTRLTVL.

This clonotype has more than one count but fewer than ten. The rearrangement links TRBV5-6 to TRBJ2-1; D could derive from TRBD1 or TRBD2 (5 bases each). V dropped 3 bases and J dropped 9 bases, with 19 bases sitting between them. Germline V gene sequence: CDR1 SGHDT, CDR2 YYEEEE. This CDR3 contains 15 residues. CDR3 sequence: CASSYVGDKWGEQFF. CDR3 DNA: TGTGCCAGCAGCTATGTGGGGGATAAATGGGGTGAGCAGTTCTTC.

This clonotype appeared a few times. The V and J genes are TRBV27 and TRBJ2-7; D not certain. The CDR3 spans 15 residues. V gave up 1 base and J gave up 0 bases, with 10 bases separating them. Germline V gene data show CDR1 as MNHEY and CDR2 as SMNVEV (reference sequence). This CDR3 reads CASSLWGSGSYEQYF. The CDR3 DNA reads as TGTGCCAGCAGTTTATGGGGATCTGGCTCCTACGAGCAGTACTTC.

This clonotype came up a few times. The genes are TRBV18 and TRBJ2-5; the D call may be TRBD1 or TRBD2 (5 bases each). The length of the CDR3 is 13 residues. V shed 3 bases and J shed 5 bases, with 10 bases lying between them. Looked up from germline, CDR1 is KGHSH and CDR2 is LQKENI. CDR3 in DNA: TGTGCCAGCTCACCCTCGGGGCTGGAGACCCAGTACTTC. This gives the protein CASSPSGLETQYF.

V usage is TRBV5-4 and J usage is TRBJ2-6; the D gene is possibly TRBD1 (5 bases). Trimming pared 4 bases from V and 4 bases from J, leaving 9 bases between. CDR3 length: 14 residues. Germline CDR1 and CDR2: SGHNT and YYREEE (reference sequence). Written as DNA, the CDR3 is TGTGCCAGCAGCCCTCAGGGCGGGGCCAACGTCCTGACTTTC. Its translation: CASSPQGGANVLTF.

The sample holds a few counts of this clonotype. This rearrangement joins TRBV6-1 to TRBJ2-1; tentatively, D is TRBD1 (5 bases). This CDR3 has 14 amino acids. In germline, CDR1 is MNHNS, CDR2 SASEGT. With 4 bases removed from V and 2 bases from J, the gap between germline ends came to 9 bases. CDR3 bases: TGTGCCAGCAGTGCGCAGGGAACCTACAATGAGCAGTTCTTC. It codes for CASSAQGTYNEQFF.

J is TRBJ2-6 and V is TRBV28; 8 bases are shared with TRBD2. The V gene end was trimmed by 3 bases and the J gene end by 2 bases; junction bases not matched to a gene: 0. Per germline, CDR1 MDHEN and CDR2 SYDVKM. The CDR3 runs to 15 residues. The CDR3 is CASSFSGAGANVLTF. For the CDR3, the DNA is TGTGCCAGCAGTTTTAGCGGGGCTGGGGCCAACGTCCTGACTTTC. Full variable domain (rest looked up from reference TRBV28 and TRBJ2-6): DVKVTQSSRYLVKRTGEKVFLECVQDMDHENMFWYRQDPGLGLRLIYFSYDVKMKEKGDIPEGYSVSREKKERFSLILESASTNQTSMYLCASSFSGAGANVLTFGAGSRLTVL.

This clonotype was detected many times. This chain joins TRBV7-8 and TRBJ2-1, with 7 bases aligning to TRBD2. CDR3 length: 15 amino acids. The J segment lost 6 bases and the V segment lost 0 bases, leaving 5 bases of the junction unmatched. In germline, CDR1 is SGHVS, CDR2 FQNEAQ. Here the CDR3 DNA reads TGTGCCAGCAGCTTAGCTAGCGGGCGAACCAATGAGCAGTTCTTC. Translated, it gives CASSLASGRTNEQFF. Together with reference TRBV7-8 and TRBJ2-1, the CDR3 gives the full variable domain: GAGVSQSPRYKVAKRGQDVALRCDPISGHVSLFWYQQALGQGPEFLTYFQNEAQLDKSGLPSDRFFAERPEGSVSTLKIQRTQQEDSAVYLCASSLASGRTNEQFFGPGTRLTVL.

The V and J genes are TRBV11-2 and TRBJ1-2; weak D call: TRBD1 (5 bases). Between the trimmed V and J ends, which lost 5 bases and 5 bases, there was a span of 24 bases. The CDR3 length is 17 residues. Germline CDR1 and CDR2: SGHAT and FQNNGV. CDR3 loop: CASSINDRDLAYYGYTF. CDR3 sequence (DNA): TGTGCCAGCAGCATAAACGACCGGGACCTCGCGTATTATGGCTACACCTTC.

Only a few counts were recorded for this clonotype. The chain combines TRBV2 with TRBJ2-2, with D hard to call. Germline V gene lookup returns CDR1 SNHLY and CDR2 FYNNEI. There are 14 residues in the CDR3. V was cut by 3 bases and J by 4 bases, with 9 bases left in between. CDR3 sequence reads: CASSDQRPTGELFF. DNA of the CDR3: TGTGCCAGCAGTGATCAGCGCCCCACCGGGGAGCTGTTTTTT.

In this sample, this clonotype turned up a few times. The chain has TRBV6-2 or TRBV6-3 and TRBJ1-1, with D uncertain. The CDR3 is 13 residues long. Trimming shortened V by 7 bases and J by 1 base, and 10 bases separated the two germline ends. Germline-derived CDR1 and CDR2 are MNHEY and SVGEGT. CDR3 DNA: TGTGCCAGCACCTGGGAGGGGAACACTGAAGCTTTCTTT. This gives the protein CASTWEGNTEAFF.